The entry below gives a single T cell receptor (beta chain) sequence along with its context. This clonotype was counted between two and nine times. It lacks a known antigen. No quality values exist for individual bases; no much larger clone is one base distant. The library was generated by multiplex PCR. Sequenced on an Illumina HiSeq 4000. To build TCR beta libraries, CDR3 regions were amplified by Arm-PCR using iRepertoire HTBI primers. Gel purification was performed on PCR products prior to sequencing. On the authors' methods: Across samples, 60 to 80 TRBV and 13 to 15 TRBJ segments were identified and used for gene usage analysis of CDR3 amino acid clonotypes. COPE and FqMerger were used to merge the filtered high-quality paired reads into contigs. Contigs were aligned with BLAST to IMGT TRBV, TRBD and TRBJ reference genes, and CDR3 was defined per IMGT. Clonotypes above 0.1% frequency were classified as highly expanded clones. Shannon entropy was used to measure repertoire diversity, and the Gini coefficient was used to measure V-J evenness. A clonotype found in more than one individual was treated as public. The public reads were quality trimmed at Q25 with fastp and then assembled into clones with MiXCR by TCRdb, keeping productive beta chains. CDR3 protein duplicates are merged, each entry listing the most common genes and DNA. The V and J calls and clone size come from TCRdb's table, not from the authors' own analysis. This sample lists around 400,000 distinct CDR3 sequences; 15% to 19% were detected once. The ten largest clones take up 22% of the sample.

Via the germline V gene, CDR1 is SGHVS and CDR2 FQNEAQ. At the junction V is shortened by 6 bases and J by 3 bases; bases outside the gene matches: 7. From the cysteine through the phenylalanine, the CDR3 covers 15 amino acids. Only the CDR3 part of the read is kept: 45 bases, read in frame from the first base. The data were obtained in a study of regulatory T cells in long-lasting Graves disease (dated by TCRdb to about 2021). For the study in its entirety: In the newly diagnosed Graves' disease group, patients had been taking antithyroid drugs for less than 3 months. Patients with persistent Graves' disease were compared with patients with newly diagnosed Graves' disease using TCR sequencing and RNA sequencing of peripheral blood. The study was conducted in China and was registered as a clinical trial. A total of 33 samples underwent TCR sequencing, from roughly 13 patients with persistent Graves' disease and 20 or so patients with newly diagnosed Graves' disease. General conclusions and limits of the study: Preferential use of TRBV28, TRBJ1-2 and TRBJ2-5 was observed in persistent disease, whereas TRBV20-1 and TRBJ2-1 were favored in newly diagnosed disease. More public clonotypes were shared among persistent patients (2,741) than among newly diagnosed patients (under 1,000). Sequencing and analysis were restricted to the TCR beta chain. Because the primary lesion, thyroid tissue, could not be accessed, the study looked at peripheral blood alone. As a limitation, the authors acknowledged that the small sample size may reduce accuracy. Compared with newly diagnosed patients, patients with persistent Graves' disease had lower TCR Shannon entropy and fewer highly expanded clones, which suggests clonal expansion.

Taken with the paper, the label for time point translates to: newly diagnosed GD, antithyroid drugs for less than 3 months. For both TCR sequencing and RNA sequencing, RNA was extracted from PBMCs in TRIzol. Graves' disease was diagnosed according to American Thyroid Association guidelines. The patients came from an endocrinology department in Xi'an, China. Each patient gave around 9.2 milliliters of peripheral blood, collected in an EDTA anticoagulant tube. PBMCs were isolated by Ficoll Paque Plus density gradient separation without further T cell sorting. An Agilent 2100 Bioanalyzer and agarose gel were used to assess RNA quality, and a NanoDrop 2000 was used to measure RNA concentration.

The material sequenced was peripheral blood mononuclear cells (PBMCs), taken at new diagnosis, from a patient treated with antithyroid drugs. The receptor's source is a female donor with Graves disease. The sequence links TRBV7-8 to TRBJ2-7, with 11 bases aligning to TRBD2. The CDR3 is CASRQTSGSFYEQYF. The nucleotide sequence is TGTGCCAGCAGACAAACTAGCGGGAGTTTCTACGAGCAGTACTTC. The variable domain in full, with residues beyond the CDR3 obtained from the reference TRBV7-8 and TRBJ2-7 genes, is GAGVSQSPRYKVAKRGQDVALRCDPISGHVSLFWYQQALGQGPEFLTYFQNEAQLDKSGLPSDRFFAERPEGSVSTLKIQRTQQEDSAVYLCASRQTSGSFYEQYFGPGTRLTVT.